The present TCR beta chain was sequenced within a study of blood T cell repertoires in COVID-19. Across the whole study: Collection of acute and convalescent COVID-19 samples took place in the United States, Italy and Spain. T cells, B-cell-depleted T cells, or PBMCs supplied cDNA or gDNA.

In the authors' methods: It was from reference gene primer amplification that nucleated cell counts were estimated. The method was immunoSEQ multiplex PCR; TCRdb's version includes in-frame clones alone and lacks a portion of them. That table gives V, J and clone size, and the DNA gave D and trimming. The sample gives approximately 67,000 clones, roughly 82% of which show up once; about 7% is in the top ten. Trimming cost V 4 bases and J 7 bases, with 24 bases left between them. The germline gives CDR1 SGHRS, CDR2 YFSETQ. The CDR3 length is 16 residues. The chain has TRBV5-1 and TRBJ2-7, with D perhaps matching TRBD2 (7 bases). Sequencing used peripheral blood. The origin of this receptor is a man aged 55 to 69 with acute or convalescent COVID-19. CDR3 amino acids: CASSPTSAQGNREQYF. For the CDR3, the DNA is TGCGCCAGCAGCCCTACTAGCGCCCAGGGGAATCGTGAGCAGTACTTC.